The sequence of this TCR beta chain was determined in a study of spatial heterogeneity in lung cancer. Study background: There were consistently more beta-chain sequences detected than alpha-chain sequences. Counts of TCR transcripts in tumor regions tracked strongly with a T cell module score that came from matched bulk RNA-seq. An average of more than ten raw reads was observed per unique TCR and UMI combination.

The study's findings and limits: There was tracking of ubiquitous and regional nonsynonymous mutations by the respective counts of ubiquitous and regional expanded TCRs. Tumoral mutation counts were tracked by counts of expanded intratumoral alpha and beta TCRs.

MiXCR was run by TCRdb on the 5' RACE reads, yielding one entry per CDR3 protein. There are 5,000 to 8,000 distinct CDR3 sequences in the sample; 6.5% to 8.5% occur only once, and more than 10% lies in the top ten. This clonotype is medium-sized (0.01 to 0.1%) within its sample. Its matching antigen is unknown. Time point indicated: sample taken at primary tumor resection. The V segment lost 6 bases and the J segment 6 bases; nucleotides outside the gene matches: 13. The CDR3 loop spans 15 amino acids. Germline values: CDR1 DFQATT, CDR2 SNEGSKA (reference sequence). The material was lung tumor tissue, obtained at surgery. The sequence was obtained from a male donor with early-stage non-small cell lung cancer. The chain couples TRBV20-1 to TRBJ2-2, with 7 bases matching TRBD1. The CDR3, as DNA: TGCAGTGCCCATACAGGGGACGGTTTTCCCGGGGAGCTGTTTTTT. This sequence encodes CSAHTGDGFPGELFF.